One sample yielded the 16 T cell receptor beta chains listed below, sequenced in a study of neoadjuvant anti-PD-1 for oral cavity cancer. Sample time point: after neoadjuvant nivolumab, at surgical resection. Using immunoSEQ multiplex PCR, the repertoire was profiled, and TCRdb retains in-frame clones only, with some absent. The profile shows about 14,000 clones, approximately 72% of them singletons. The sequencing here drew on PBMCs, taken after nivolumab (anti-PD-1) treatment. The receptor source for this set is a person aged 40 to 85 with oral cavity squamous cell carcinoma.

The chain is built from TRBV7-6 and TRBJ1-2, with TRBD1 matching over 9 bases. J gave up 6 bases and V 5 bases, and 4 bases lay outside the gene matches. Looked up from germline, CDR1 is SGHVS and CDR2 is FNYEAQ. The CDR3 has 13 amino acids. CDR3 sequence reads: CASSRDRADGYTF. The CDR3 DNA follows: TGTGCCAGCAGCCGGGACAGGGCCGATGGCTACACCTTC.

This clone appeared a few times. V usage is TRBV27 and J usage is TRBJ2-7; 12 nucleotides line up with TRBD2. Trimming cost V 6 bases and J 9 bases; bases outside gene matches: 12. In germline, CDR1 is MNHEY, CDR2 SMNVEV (reference sequence). CDR3 length: 15 amino acids. In nucleotides, the CDR3 is TGTGCCAGCAGAAGGACTAGCGGGATGGGTGCTGGGCAGTACTTC. This sequence encodes CASRRTSGMGAGQYF.

V is TRBV10-3 and J is TRBJ1-5; possible D gene TRBD1, 6 bases. Trimming shortened V by 1 base and J by 0 bases, and 7 bases separated the two germline ends. CDR3 length equals 15 residues. Germline assignment: CDR1 ENHRY and CDR2 SYGVKD. Here the CDR3 reads CAISELGGSNQPQHF. For the CDR3, the DNA is TGTGCCATCAGTGAGTTAGGGGGTAGCAATCAGCCCCAGCATTTT.

The chain joins TRBV18 to TRBJ1-5; D is uncertain. There are 13 residues in the CDR3. V was pared by 2 bases and J by 8 bases, with 10 bases between. Looked up from germline, CDR1 is KGHSH and CDR2 is LQKENI. The DNA of the CDR3 is TGTGCCAGCTCACCAGACCCCCGAAAGCCCCAGCATTTT. It yields the protein CASSPDPRKPQHF.

The chain links TRBV11-3 to TRBJ2-3, with 8 bases identical to TRBD2. There are 15 residues in the CDR3. Germline CDR1 is SGHNT and CDR2 is YENEEA. V lost 4 bases and J lost 4; bases outside the gene matches: 7. CDR3 loop: CASSSGLAGADTQYF. The DNA for the CDR3 is TGTGCCAGCAGCTCCGGACTAGCCGGCGCAGATACGCAGTATTTT.

In the case of this clone: The junction differs from germline at one of its ends, possibly a read error. This chain links TRBV6-5 with TRBJ1-2; D may be TRBD1 (6 bases). Germline V gives CDR1 MNHEY, CDR2 SVGAGI. The CDR3 covers 13 residues. The chain's CDR3 is CASGYRVSDGYTF. The CDR3 DNA is TGTGCCAGCGGTTACAGGGTCTCTGATGGCTACACCTTC.

The chain joins TRBV30 to TRBJ1-5; TRBD1 matches 7 bases. The germline gives CDR1 GTSNPN, CDR2 SVGIG (reference sequence). CDR3 length: 13 residues. The ends lost 5 bases at V and 4 bases at J; junction bases unmatched: 5. DNA of the CDR3: TGTGCCTGGCGACAGGGTTCTAATCAGCCCCAGCATTTT. Translated, it gives CAWRQGSNQPQHF.

The rearrangement links TRBV6-1 to TRBJ2-1, with 7 bases lining up with TRBD1. Germline V lookup: CDR1 MNHNS, CDR2 SASEGT. V lost 5 bases, J lost 7 bases, and 5 bases stayed unmatched. The CDR3 contains 13 residues. In DNA form, the CDR3 reads TGTGCCAGCAGTTTAGGGGGCGCGAATGAGCAGTTCTTC. Translated: CASSLGGANEQFF.

The genes are TRBV6-5 and TRBJ1-1, with D unresolved. The germline gives CDR1 MNHEY, CDR2 SVGAGI. The CDR3 contains 14 residues. V was shortened by 6 bases and J by 6 bases, with 17 bases between the two germline ends. CDR3 in amino acids: CASSLLGLTPEAFF. CDR3 bases: TGTGCCAGCAGCCTCCTAGGTTTAACCCCTGAAGCTTTCTTT.

The V call is TRBV4-2, the J call TRBJ2-5, with a possible D match to TRBD2 (6 bases). With 0 bases removed from V and 4 bases from J, the gap between germline ends came to 18 bases. Per germline, CDR1 LGHNA and CDR2 YNFKEQ. This CDR3 has 17 residues. The CDR3 sequence: CASSQDRAWGDGETQYF. The CDR3 DNA is TGTGCCAGCAGCCAAGATCGGGCTTGGGGGGATGGAGAGACCCAGTACTTC.

This clone is a singleton in its sample. This sequence joins TRBV10-3 and TRBJ2-1; TRBD2 matches 8 bases. V was clipped by 11 bases and J by 4 bases; unmatched bases: 16. The germline V gene encodes CDR1 ENHRY and CDR2 SYGVKD. The CDR3 consists of 16 residues. CDR3: CASSPRTSGSYNEQFF. The CDR3 coding sequence is TGTGCCTCCAGTCCCCGTACTAGCGGTTCATACAATGAGCAGTTCTTC.

This chain uses TRBV29-1 with TRBJ2-6; a weak D match, TRBD1 (6 bases). Germline loops: CDR1 SQVTM, CDR2 ANQGSEA. With 4 bases removed from V and 4 bases from J, the gap between germline ends came to 11 bases. The CDR3 is 14 amino acids. The CDR3 is CSVGQGSGANVLTF. The CDR3 DNA is TGCAGCGTTGGGCAGGGGTCCGGGGCCAACGTCCTGACTTTC.

This clone has more than one count but fewer than ten. The genes are TRBV5-1 and TRBJ2-1, with 10 bases fitting TRBD2. The CDR3 sequence is 15 residues long. In germline, CDR1 is SGHRS, CDR2 YFSETQ. The V segment lost 3 bases and the J segment 7 bases; nucleotides outside the gene matches: 7. The CDR3 DNA is TGCGCCAGCAGCTGGGGGGCTAGCGGGAGTAATGAGCAGTTCTTC. It specifies CASSWGASGSNEQFF.

V gene TRBV30 combines with J gene TRBJ1-5, with TRBD1 matching 11 bases. The length of the CDR3 is 16 residues. Germline lookup yields CDR1 GTSNPN and CDR2 SVGIG (reference sequence). Unmatched junction bases numbered 4, after V lost 0 bases and J lost 3 bases. The CDR3 protein is CAWSVQGQGVNQPQHF. The CDR3 region has the DNA TGTGCCTGGAGTGTACAGGGACAGGGGGTCAATCAGCCCCAGCATTTT.

A single count supports this clone. The chain links TRBV6-1 to TRBJ2-1, with D tentatively TRBD1 (6 bases). The CDR3 extends over 11 amino acids. Trimming removed 6 bases at V and 10 bases at J, with 10 bases between. CDR1 is MNHNS, CDR2 SASEGT, per germline. This chain's CDR3 is CASSQGQEQFF. The CDR3 DNA follows: TGTGCCAGCAGCCAGGGACAAGAGCAGTTCTTC.

The CDR3 sequence is CASTAGFDGYTF. The CDR3 DNA is TGTGCCAGCACCGCAGGGTTCGATGGCTACACCTTC. The V and J genes are TRBV9 and TRBJ1-2, with D perhaps matching TRBD1 (5 bases). Germline V lookup: CDR1 SGDLS, CDR2 YYNGEE. The CDR3 is 12 residues long. Trimming took 6 bases from V and 6 from J, leaving 12 bases between them.